These 20 T cell receptor beta chains were all obtained from the same sample, sequenced in a study of blood T cell repertoires in COVID-19. The data were produced by immunoSEQ multiplex PCR, yet TCRdb's version contains in-frame clones alone and is incomplete. The sample shows around 54,000 clones, 90% of them seen only once. Sequenced: peripheral blood. All receptors derive from a woman between 35 and 50 years old with active COVID-19.

This sequence joins TRBV6-5 and TRBJ1-1, with 8 bases lining up with TRBD1. Germline lookup yields CDR1 MNHEY and CDR2 SVGAGI. V was clipped by 6 bases and J by 10 bases; unmatched bases: 10. There are 13 residues in the CDR3. The CDR3 loop is CASRADRARRAFF. The CDR3, as DNA: TGTGCCAGCAGAGCGGACAGGGCTAGAAGAGCTTTCTTT.

This sequence joins TRBV6-5 and TRBJ1-4; 8 bases align to TRBD1. Losses at the gene ends were 5 bases for V and 7 bases for J; bases not matched to a gene: 6. This CDR3 contains 14 residues. CDR1 is MNHEY, CDR2 SVGAGI, per germline. CDR3 sequence (DNA): TGTGCCAGCAGTCAGCCCAGGGGGCGTGAAAAACTGTTTTTT. Its protein is CASSQPRGREKLFF.

The rearrangement joins TRBV3-1 (or the pseudogene TRBV3-2) to TRBJ2-7; the D gene is possibly TRBD1 (5 bases). Per the germline V gene, CDR1 is LGHDT and CDR2 is YNNKEL (reference sequence). Trimming cost V 4 bases and J 3 bases, with 19 bases left between them. This CDR3 is 16 amino acids long. The CDR3 protein is CASSPKGEVGYYEQYF. CDR3 coding DNA: TGTGCCAGCAGCCCGAAAGGGGAAGTGGGGTACTACGAGCAGTACTTC.

The rearrangement links TRBV1 to TRBJ2-1; the table calls TRBD2, which could not be checked here. TRBV1 is a pseudogene locus. The CDR3 length is 16 residues. CDR3 bases: TGCACCAGCAGACCGAGGGCGGGGCTACGTTCGGATGAGCAGTTCTTC. Translated: CTSRPRAGLRSDEQFF.

This clone was detected a few times. The chain has TRBV19 and TRBJ2-2; 7 bases align to TRBD1. Trimming took 7 bases from V and 6 from J; bases not matched to a gene: 8. Looked up from germline, CDR1 is LNHDA and CDR2 is SQIVND (reference sequence). The CDR3 is made up of 14 amino acids. The CDR3: CASIEGAASGELFF. The CDR3 nucleotides read TGTGCCAGTATTGAGGGGGCGGCGTCCGGGGAGCTGTTTTTT.

A single count supports this clone. The CDR3 protein is CASSKTGGTYEQYF. The CDR3 nucleotides read TGTGCCAGCAGCAAGACAGGGGGTACGTACGAGCAGTACTTC. The chain employs TRBV5-5 and TRBJ2-7; 9 nucleotides match TRBD1. This CDR3 has 14 residues. CDR1 and CDR2 from the germline V gene are SGHKS and YYEKEE (reference sequence). Germline trimming cut 4 bases from V and 4 bases from J; bases unmatched to any gene: 6.

J is TRBJ2-5 and V is TRBV7-8; TRBD2 matches at 9 bases. Germline V lookup: CDR1 SGHVS, CDR2 FQNEAQ. The CDR3 loop spans 14 amino acids. V shed 4 bases, J shed 5 bases, and the junction held 5 bases outside the gene matches. Here the CDR3 DNA reads TGTGCCAGCAGCTCCGGGAGCGGGGGGGAGACCCAGTACTTC. Protein sequence: CASSSGSGGETQYF. The full variable domain, completed using reference TRBV7-8 and TRBJ2-5, is GAGVSQSPRYKVAKRGQDVALRCDPISGHVSLFWYQQALGQGPEFLTYFQNEAQLDKSGLPSDRFFAERPEGSVSTLKIQRTQQEDSAVYLCASSSGSGGETQYFGPGTRLLVL.

The rearrangement joins TRBV4-1 to TRBJ2-7; 15 nucleotides agree with TRBD2. Germline V lookup: CDR1 MGHRA, CDR2 YSYEKL. CDR3 length equals 17 residues. With 1 base clipped from V and 2 bases from J, the junction kept 3 bases outside the gene matches. CDR3 coding DNA: TGCGCCAGCAGCCAAGGGACTAGCGGGGGGGAAACCTACGAGCAGTACTTC. Its translation: CASSQGTSGGETYEQYF.

The chain has TRBV5-6 and TRBJ1-5; 11 nucleotides match TRBD1. V shed 3 bases and J 0 bases; nucleotides not matched to a gene: 2. Germline V CDR1 and CDR2: SGHDT, YYEEEE. This CDR3 is built from 16 residues. This chain's CDR3 is CASSSGTGGSNQPQHF. The CDR3 bases are TGTGCCAGCAGCTCTGGGACAGGGGGTAGCAATCAGCCCCAGCATTTT.

This chain connects TRBV5-1 to TRBJ2-2, with 7 bases fitting TRBD1. The V segment lost 5 bases and the J segment 0 bases; nucleotides outside the gene matches: 1. The CDR3 is 14 residues long. CDR1 and CDR2 from the germline V gene are SGHRS and YFSETQ. The CDR3 coding sequence is TGCGCCAGCAGAGGACAGGCGAACACCGGGGAGCTGTTTTTT. This sequence encodes CASRGQANTGELFF.

The chain combines TRBV3-1 (or the pseudogene TRBV3-2) with TRBJ1-4; a possible D gene is TRBD1 (6 bases). The CDR3 totals 13 residues. Trimming cost V 6 bases and J 4 bases, with 9 bases left between them. In germline, CDR1 is LGHDT, CDR2 YNNKEL (reference sequence). CDR3 sequence reads: CASSSDSNEKLFF. Here the CDR3 DNA reads TGTGCCAGCAGTTCGGACAGTAATGAAAAACTGTTTTTT.

The rearrangement uses TRBV6-1 and TRBJ2-5; possible D gene TRBD2, 6 bases. Germline-derived CDR1 and CDR2 are MNHNS and SASEGT. The CDR3 consists of 17 residues. V was pared by 1 base and J by 1 base, with 16 bases between. CDR3 amino acids: CASSEVSAAGSQETQYF. CDR3 bases: TGTGCCAGCAGTGAAGTATCGGCGGCGGGGTCCCAAGAGACCCAGTACTTC.

This clone was recorded a few times. The chain recombines TRBV7-9 with TRBJ2-7; 9 positions agree with TRBD2. CDR1 and CDR2 (germline): SEHNR, FQNEAQ (reference sequence). The CDR3 covers 17 residues. After removal of 1 base from V and 2 bases from J, the junction contained 9 bases not matched to a gene. CDR3 sequence (DNA): TGTGCCAGCAGCTTAGATACCGGACTAGCGATACCCTACGAGCAGTACTTC. This codes for CASSLDTGLAIPYEQYF.

V gene TRBV4-2 combines with J gene TRBJ2-7, with TRBD2 matching over 11 bases. In germline, CDR1 is LGHNA, CDR2 YNFKEQ. This CDR3 has 17 residues. V lost 3 bases to trimming and J lost 6 bases; unmatched junction nucleotides: 13. CDR3 nucleotides: TGTGCCAGCAGCCAGCCGGGACCTAGCGGGGGGTATTCCGAGCAGTACTTC. Protein: CASSQPGPSGGYSEQYF.

The chain recombines TRBV11-3 with TRBJ1-6, with TRBD1 identical over 9 bases. This CDR3 has 15 amino acids. CDR1 is SGHNT and CDR2 is YENEEA in the germline V gene. The V segment lost 5 bases and the J segment 8 bases; nucleotides outside the gene matches: 7. This CDR3 is CASSPRTGVHSPLHF. For the CDR3, the DNA is TGTGCCAGCAGCCCCCGGACAGGGGTTCATTCACCCCTCCACTTT.

The V and J genes are TRBV19 and TRBJ1-5, with TRBD1 identical over 11 bases. Germline CDR1 reads LNHDA; CDR2 reads SQIVND (reference sequence). The CDR3 runs 15 residues. Losses at the gene ends were 5 bases for V and 5 bases for J; bases not matched to a gene: 5. This CDR3 reads CASSSGQGADQPQHF. CDR3 DNA: TGTGCCAGTAGTTCCGGACAGGGGGCCGATCAGCCCCAGCATTTT.

The genes are TRBV6-2 or TRBV6-3 and TRBJ2-7, with 9 bases lining up with TRBD1. The CDR3 is 15 amino acids. Germline CDR1 reads MNHEY; CDR2 reads SVGEGT. V lost 4 bases and J lost 6; bases outside the gene matches: 10. CDR3 sequence: CASSLLRDRVGEQYF. The DNA for the CDR3 is TGTGCCAGCAGTTTATTACGGGACAGGGTAGGCGAGCAGTACTTC.

V usage is TRBV19 and J usage is TRBJ1-1, with D perhaps TRBD1 (5 bases). The CDR3 spans 16 residues. Trimming cost V 0 bases and J 3 bases, with 14 bases left between them. Germline values: CDR1 LNHDA, CDR2 SQIVND (reference sequence). The CDR3 sequence is CASSIDKQGGDTEAFF. In DNA form, the CDR3 reads TGTGCCAGTAGTATAGATAAGCAGGGCGGAGACACTGAAGCTTTCTTT.

CDR3 sequence: CASGLSLAGGPATGELFF. Written as DNA, the CDR3 is TGTGCTAGTGGTTTGTCACTAGCGGGGGGGCCGGCCACCGGGGAGCTGTTTTTT. The chain joins TRBV12-5 to TRBJ2-2; 13 bases agree with TRBD2. Germline values: CDR1 LGHNT, CDR2 FRNRAP. The CDR3 length is 18 residues. V dropped 2 bases and J dropped 4; count of bases not matched to a gene: 7.

J is TRBJ2-7 and V is TRBV14, with 10 bases identical to TRBD2. Germline assignment: CDR1 SGHDN and CDR2 FVKESK. V lost 4 bases to trimming and J lost 3 bases; unmatched junction nucleotides: 9. This CDR3 has 16 residues. CDR3: CASSPGSGGGFYEQYF. In nucleotides, the CDR3 is TGTGCCAGCAGCCCGGGAAGCGGGGGGGGATTCTACGAGCAGTACTTC. Full variable domain (remainder filled in from reference TRBV14 and TRBJ2-7): EAGVTQFPSHSVIEKGQTVTLRCDPISGHDNLYWYRRVMGKEIKFLLHFVKESKQDESGMPNNRFLAERTGGTYSTLKVQPAELEDSGVYFCASSPGSGGGFYEQYFGPGTRLTVT.